Listed below are T cell receptor beta chains from one sample, sequenced in a study of shared clonotypes between healthy human individuals. Libraries were prepared by immunoSEQ multiplex PCR; TCRdb keeps only in-frame clonotypes and omits some of them. Among 2 million to 2.5 million clones listed, 90% to 96% were seen once. The sample consisted of naive CD4+ T cells sorted from blood. Receptor source: a man aged 18 to 30 in good health. CDR3s include the opening cysteine and the closing phenylalanine or tryptophan. A D gene is named only where the DNA matches it firmly. Rows give clone size only sometimes, using once, few, many, or a class for an expanded clone.

clone size,J gene,V gene,D gene,CDR3 protein,CDR3 DNA
-,TRBJ2-7,TRBV10-3,-,CAISDPGLGQYF,TGTGCCATCAGTGACCCGGGCCTAGGGCAGTACTTC
-,TRBJ1-2,TRBV18,TRBD1,CASSPTGTGGDYTF,TGTGCCAGCTCACCGACAGGGACAGGGGGGGACTACACCTTC
-,TRBJ1-2,TRBV28,TRBD1,CASNSGTGSYGYTF,TGTGCCAGCAACTCCGGGACAGGGAGCTATGGCTACACCTTC
-,TRBJ2-7,TRBV11-3,-,CASSSPAPTGHEQYF,TGTGCCAGCAGCTCGCCGGCGCCCACAGGGCACGAGCAGTACTTC
-,TRBJ2-2,TRBV6-5,-,CATRPGNTGELFF,TGTGCCACCCGACCAGGGAACACCGGGGAGCTGTTTTTT
-,TRBJ2-1,TRBV18,TRBD2,CASSRLAGAYNEQFF,TGTGCCAGCTCGCGACTAGCGGGGGCCTACAATGAGCAGTTCTTC
-,TRBJ1-2,TRBV5-4,TRBD1,CASSLVPAGTGGGYGYTF,TGTGCCAGCAGCTTGGTCCCCGCCGGGACAGGGGGCGGCTATGGCTACACCTTC
-,TRBJ2-1,TRBV5-6,-,CASSFRRQALLNEQFF,TGTGCCAGCAGCTTCCGACGACAGGCCCTACTCAATGAGCAGTTCTTC
once,TRBJ2-7,TRBV19,-,CASSPEVGLGSSYEQYF,TGTGCCAGCAGCCCAGAGGTGGGACTCGGAAGCTCCTACGAGCAGTACTTC
-,TRBJ1-2,TRBV7-2,-,CASRNGGNYGYTF,TGTGCCAGCAGAAACGGGGGTAACTATGGCTACACCTTC
-,TRBJ1-2,TRBV6-6,-,CASSLYSSGYTF,TGTGCCAGCAGCCTATACTCCTCTGGCTACACCTTC
-,TRBJ2-3,TRBV5-3,-,CARSLVMAYGTDTQYF,TGTGCCAGAAGCTTGGTAATGGCATACGGTACAGATACGCAGTATTTT
-,TRBJ2-5,TRBV10-3,-,CAISLVEAGLPTQETQYF,TGTGCCATCAGTCTCGTGGAGGCAGGTCTCCCTACCCAAGAGACCCAGTACTTC
-,TRBJ2-2,TRBV7-6,-,CASSLVSHTGELFF,TGTGCCAGCAGCTTAGTGTCACACACCGGGGAGCTGTTTTTT
-,TRBJ2-3,TRBV18,TRBD1,CASSPGQGGDTQYF,TGTGCCAGCTCACCGGGACAGGGAGGAGATACGCAGTATTTT
-,TRBJ2-3,TRBV7-2,-,CASSLGPTQYF,TGTGCCAGCAGCTTGGGCCCCACGCAGTATTTT
-,TRBJ2-3,TRBV14,TRBD2,CASSHAFGTSSTDTQYF,TGTGCCAGCAGCCACGCTTTCGGGACTAGTTCAACAGATACGCAGTATTTT
few,TRBJ1-5,TRBV10-3,-,CAISEQEGQPQHF,TGTGCCATCAGTGAACAGGAGGGTCAGCCCCAGCATTTT
-,TRBJ2-3,TRBV5-1,-,CASSLSGATDTQYF,TGCGCCAGCAGCTTGTCGGGGGCCACAGATACGCAGTATTTT
-,TRBJ2-7,TRBV28,TRBD1,CASSTGQGFPLYEQYF,TGTGCCAGCAGTACCGGACAGGGGTTCCCCCTCTACGAGCAGTACTTC
-,TRBJ2-1,TRBV19,TRBD2,CASSLRLAGTANEQFF,TGTGCCAGTAGTCTTAGACTAGCGGGGACGGCCAATGAGCAGTTCTTC
-,TRBJ2-2,TRBV5-1,TRBD2,CASSLTSEVPGELFF,TGCGCCAGCAGCCTGACTAGCGAAGTGCCCGGGGAGCTGTTTTTT
-,TRBJ2-7,TRBV19,TRBD2,CASSMGTSRYEQYF,TGTGCCAGTAGTATGGGGACTAGCCGCTACGAGCAGTACTTC
-,TRBJ2-1,TRBV6-5,-,CASSRTGNEQFF,TGTGCCAGCAGCCGAACAGGGAATGAGCAGTTCTTC
-,TRBJ2-3,TRBV2,TRBD1,CASSEGQISGDTQYF,TGTGCCAGCAGTGAGGGACAGATCTCCGGGGATACGCAGTATTTT
-,TRBJ1-5,TRBV30,TRBD1,CAWSGSSTGVSLQPQHF,TGTGCCTGGAGTGGGTCTTCCACAGGGGTAAGTCTCCAGCCCCAGCATTTT
-,TRBJ2-7,TRBV29-1,TRBD1,CSGGQEGDEQYF,TGCAGCGGGGGACAGGAGGGGGACGAGCAGTACTTC
few,TRBJ1-5,TRBV12-5,-,CASTGGNQPQHF,TGTGCTAGTACGGGGGGCAATCAGCCCCAGCATTTT
-,TRBJ2-5,TRBV4-1,TRBD2,CASSHVAGGVQETQYF,TGCGCCAGCAGCCACGTAGCGGGAGGGGTTCAAGAGACCCAGTACTTC
-,TRBJ2-2,TRBV11-2,-,CASSSFRDTGELFF,TGTGCCAGCAGCTCCTTTAGGGACACCGGGGAGCTGTTTTTT
-,TRBJ1-2,TRBV18,-,CASSQGWDNTYGYTF,TGTGCCAGCTCACAAGGTTGGGACAATACCTATGGCTACACCTTC
-,TRBJ1-4,TRBV7-9,-,CASSFDLGVNEKLFF,TGTGCCAGCAGTTTCGACTTGGGGGTCAATGAAAAACTGTTTTTT
-,TRBJ2-7,TRBV28,TRBD1,CASSPGTGTVWEQYF,TGTGCCAGCAGCCCCGGTACCGGGACAGTGTGGGAGCAGTACTTC
-,TRBJ1-4,TRBV6-6,TRBD1,CASSLNRDRGNEKLFF,TGTGCCAGCAGCCTAAACCGGGACAGGGGGAATGAAAAACTGTTTTTT
-,TRBJ1-2,TRBV27,-,CASRDSSNYGYTF,TGTGCCAGCAGAGATAGCTCTAACTATGGCTACACCTTC
-,TRBJ1-2,TRBV11-2,-,CASSPDANYGYTF,TGTGCCAGCAGCCCCGATGCAAACTATGGCTACACCTTC
-,TRBJ1-2,TRBV9,-,CASSVTSTIIGYTF,TGTGCCAGCAGCGTAACCAGTACCATTATTGGCTACACCTTC
-,TRBJ1-1,TRBV28,-,CASSPPLRNTEAFF,TGTGCCAGCAGTCCGCCTTTACGGAACACTGAAGCTTTCTTT
-,TRBJ2-3,TRBV5-6,-,CASSAGLEMITDTQYF,TGTGCCAGCAGCGCCGGACTGGAGATGATCACAGATACGCAGTATTTT
-,TRBJ1-1,TRBV6-1,-,CASSVAVSGATFVPEAFF,TGTGCCAGCAGTGTTGCGGTATCGGGGGCCACGTTCGTCCCTGAAGCTTTCTTT
-,TRBJ1-2,TRBV7-9,-,CASSPDYGYTF,TGTGCCAGCAGCCCTGACTATGGCTACACCTTC
-,TRBJ2-3,TRBV13,TRBD2,CASSSGLAGVDTQYF,TGTGCCAGCAGCTCAGGACTAGCGGGGGTGGATACGCAGTATTTT
-,TRBJ1-1,TRBV2,-,CASRNRAVGDTEAFF,TGTGCCAGCCGGAACAGGGCTGTTGGTGACACTGAAGCTTTCTTT
-,TRBJ1-4,TRBV19,-,CASSTTHEKLFF,TGTGCCAGTAGTACAACCCATGAAAAACTGTTTTTT
once,TRBJ2-1,TRBV7-8,TRBD2,CASSLAAGGPTYEQFF,TGTGCCAGCAGCTTAGCAGCGGGGGGGCCGACTTATGAGCAGTTCTTC
-,TRBJ2-1,TRBV7-9,-,CASSLGGSYNEQFF,TGTGCCAGCAGCTTAGGGGGCTCCTACAATGAGCAGTTCTTC
-,TRBJ1-3,TRBV6-1,-,CASSERPLHTIYF,TGTGCCAGCAGTGAAAGACCTCTGCACACCATATATTTT
-,TRBJ1-5,TRBV7-8,-,CASSLGKNQPQHF,TGTGCCAGCAGCTTAGGGAAAAATCAGCCCCAGCATTTT
-,TRBJ1-6,TRBV19,-,CASSFEQGNSPLHF,TGTGCCAGTAGTTTCGAGCAGGGGAACTCACCCCTCCACTTT
-,TRBJ1-5,TRBV28,-,CASSFMFSTVSNQPQHF,TGTGCCAGCAGTTTTATGTTCAGCACAGTTAGCAATCAGCCCCAGCATTTT
-,TRBJ2-2,TRBV5-1,TRBD2,CASSLEASGKYGELFF,TGCGCCAGCAGCTTGGAGGCTAGCGGGAAGTACGGGGAGCTGTTTTTT
-,TRBJ1-2,TRBV9,-,CASSDPPGKVINYGYTF,TGTGCCAGCAGCGACCCCCCAGGGAAGGTGATTAACTATGGCTACACCTTC
-,TRBJ1-1,TRBV30,TRBD1,CAWGGTVNTEAFF,TGTGCCTGGGGTGGGACAGTGAACACTGAAGCTTTCTTT
-,TRBJ1-6,TRBV28,-,CASTLTGSRSSYNSPLHF,TGTGCCAGCACCCTAACCGGGTCTCGGAGCTCCTATAATTCACCCCTCCACTTT
-,TRBJ2-5,TRBV7-9,-,CASSLRPPGETQYF,TGTGCCAGCAGCTTAAGGCCACCGGGGGAGACCCAGTACTTC
-,TRBJ2-3,TRBV10-3,TRBD2,CAIRGLATDTQYF,TGTGCCATCAGGGGACTAGCGACAGATACGCAGTATTTT
-,TRBJ2-1,TRBV27,TRBD1,CASSLGFRDRGPDEQFF,TGTGCCAGCAGTCTCGGCTTCCGGGACAGGGGCCCGGATGAGCAGTTCTTC
-,TRBJ2-2,TRBV9,TRBD2,CASTSGGPAGELFF,TGTGCCAGCACTAGCGGGGGCCCCGCCGGGGAGCTGTTTTTT
-,TRBJ1-1,TRBV10-3,TRBD1,CAATGVMFDTEAFF,TGTGCCGCTACAGGGGTTATGTTCGACACTGAAGCTTTCTTT